Listed below are T cell receptor beta chains from one sample, sequenced in a study of T cell repertoires in cytomegalovirus infection. TCRdb re-derived calls from the reads in MiXCR, one entry per CDR3 protein. Altogether fewer than 700,000 distinct CDR3 sequences are present, 20% to 25% being singletons, with the ten largest covering 6.5% to 10%. The sequenced sample consisted of CD8+ T cells from PBMCs. These receptors all stem from a human donor in good health (CMV status not recorded). Some clones in this sample may be carry-over from other donors' samples. CDR3s include the opening cysteine and the closing phenylalanine or tryptophan. Each record gives: clone size, J gene, D gene, V gene, CDR3 DNA, CDR3 protein. D genes are given only for firm matches. Not all rows give a size; the values are once, few, many and, for expanded clones, a class.

clone_size: -; j_call: TRBJ1-4; d_call: -; v_call: TRBV13; cdr3_nt: TGTGCCAGCAGCTTGTTCCGGGGACCTCGTGAAAAACTGTTTTTT; cdr3_aa: CASSLFRGPREKLFF
clone_size: -; j_call: TRBJ2-5; d_call: -; v_call: TRBV7-9; cdr3_nt: TGTGCCAGCAGGCGACTAGGGCAAGAGACCCAGTACTTC; cdr3_aa: CASRRLGQETQYF
clone_size: -; j_call: TRBJ2-5; d_call: -; v_call: TRBV4-3; cdr3_nt: TGCGCCAGCAGCCAAGAAGCACTCGGAGAGACCCAGTACTTC; cdr3_aa: CASSQEALGETQYF
clone_size: few; j_call: TRBJ1-2; d_call: -; v_call: TRBV4-1; cdr3_nt: TGCGCCAGCAGCCAAGAGGGACTGCTCCACTATGGCTACACCTTC; cdr3_aa: CASSQEGLLHYGYTF
clone_size: few; j_call: TRBJ2-1; d_call: -; v_call: TRBV11-2; cdr3_nt: TGTGCCAGCAACCAACACGAGAATGAGCAGTTCTTC; cdr3_aa: CASNQHENEQFF
clone_size: -; j_call: TRBJ2-3; d_call: -; v_call: TRBV7-3; cdr3_nt: TGTGCCAGCAGCCTTGACTACGCCGCAGATACGCAGTATTTT; cdr3_aa: CASSLDYAADTQYF
clone_size: -; j_call: TRBJ1-2; d_call: -; v_call: TRBV6-2/TRBV6-3; cdr3_nt: TGTGCCAGCAGTTACGACACAAACTATGGCTACACCTTC; cdr3_aa: CASSYDTNYGYTF
clone_size: few; j_call: TRBJ2-1; d_call: -; v_call: TRBV20-1; cdr3_nt: TGCAGTGCTAGAGGGAAGATGACAGCCGAGGTCAACTACAATGAGCAGTTCTTC; cdr3_aa: CSARGKMTAEVNYNEQFF
clone_size: many; j_call: TRBJ2-1; d_call: TRBD2; v_call: TRBV28; cdr3_nt: TGTGCCGCGAGCGGGGGGGGGCCTTACAATGAGCAGTTCTTC; cdr3_aa: CAASGGGPYNEQFF
clone_size: -; j_call: TRBJ1-1; d_call: -; v_call: TRBV23-1; cdr3_nt: TGCGCCAGCACTCACACAGGCTGGGAAGCTTTCTTT; cdr3_aa: CASTHTGWEAFF
clone_size: -; j_call: TRBJ1-4; d_call: -; v_call: TRBV20-1; cdr3_nt: TGCAGTGCTCTGACGCTAGGATATGAAAAACTGTTTTTT; cdr3_aa: CSALTLGYEKLFF
clone_size: few; j_call: TRBJ2-1; d_call: -; v_call: TRBV29-1; cdr3_nt: TGCAGCGTTGAATCCAACATGGGGGGATACAATGAGCAGTTCTTC; cdr3_aa: CSVESNMGGYNEQFF
clone_size: many; j_call: TRBJ2-5; d_call: -; v_call: TRBV10-3; cdr3_nt: TGTGCCATCAGTGCGGACATGATCCAAGAGACCCAGTACTTC; cdr3_aa: CAISADMIQETQYF
clone_size: -; j_call: TRBJ1-1; d_call: -; v_call: TRBV2; cdr3_nt: TGTGCCAGCAGTGATCCCAGGTTGAACACTGAAGCTTTCTTT; cdr3_aa: CASSDPRLNTEAFF
clone_size: -; j_call: TRBJ2-1; d_call: -; v_call: TRBV11-2; cdr3_nt: TGTGCCAGCAGCTTATTTCGGCAGGGAAACGGGAGTGGGTTTGTCAATGAGCAGTTCTTC; cdr3_aa: CASSLFRQGNGSGFVNEQFF
clone_size: few; j_call: TRBJ1-1; d_call: -; v_call: TRBV29-1; cdr3_nt: TGCAGCGCCCGACTAGGCGAGAACACTGAAGCTTTCTTT; cdr3_aa: CSARLGENTEAFF
clone_size: -; j_call: TRBJ2-1; d_call: -; v_call: TRBV28; cdr3_nt: TGTGCCAGCAGTTTTTTTAACAACTACAATGAGCAGTTCTTC; cdr3_aa: CASSFFNNYNEQFF
clone_size: many; j_call: TRBJ2-4; d_call: -; v_call: TRBV11-2; cdr3_nt: TGTGCCAGCAGCTTGAGGGACATTCAGTACTTC; cdr3_aa: CASSLRDIQYF
clone_size: -; j_call: TRBJ1-4; d_call: TRBD1; v_call: TRBV12-3/TRBV12-4; cdr3_nt: TGTGCCAGCAGTCCAGGGGGGACAACTAATGAAAAACTGTTTTTT; cdr3_aa: CASSPGGTTNEKLFF
clone_size: -; j_call: TRBJ2-2; d_call: TRBD2; v_call: TRBV29-1; cdr3_nt: TGCAGCGTTGTAGCGGGGGCCGGGGAGCTGTTTTTT; cdr3_aa: CSVVAGAGELFF
clone_size: many; j_call: TRBJ2-7; d_call: -; v_call: TRBV7-6; cdr3_nt: TGTGCCAGCAGCTTAGAAGTCCCCTACGAGCAGTACTTC; cdr3_aa: CASSLEVPYEQYF
clone_size: -; j_call: TRBJ1-1; d_call: TRBD1; v_call: TRBV7-2; cdr3_nt: TGTGCCAGCAACCAAGCAGGGGGCGGCACTGAAGCTTTCTTT; cdr3_aa: CASNQAGGGTEAFF
clone_size: few; j_call: TRBJ1-1; d_call: -; v_call: TRBV29-1; cdr3_nt: TGCAGCGTTGAAGCTAATTTGGGGCTGAACACTGAAGCTTTCTTT; cdr3_aa: CSVEANLGLNTEAFF
clone_size: many; j_call: TRBJ1-5; d_call: -; v_call: TRBV4-1; cdr3_nt: TGCGCCAGCAGCCAAGCAGGGTATAGCAATCAGCCCCAGCATTTT; cdr3_aa: CASSQAGYSNQPQHF
clone_size: many; j_call: TRBJ2-1; d_call: -; v_call: TRBV7-6; cdr3_nt: TGTGCCAGCAGCCCCATGCTGAGGCCCTACAATGAGCAGTTCTTC; cdr3_aa: CASSPMLRPYNEQFF
clone_size: -; j_call: TRBJ2-1; d_call: TRBD1; v_call: TRBV6-6; cdr3_nt: TGTGCCAACAGAGGACAGGAGTACAATGAGCAGTTCTTC; cdr3_aa: CANRGQEYNEQFF
clone_size: -; j_call: TRBJ2-7; d_call: -; v_call: TRBV5-5; cdr3_nt: TGTGCCAGCACCTTCAGGGGCACAAGCTCCTACGAGCAGTACTTC; cdr3_aa: CASTFRGTSSYEQYF
clone_size: -; j_call: TRBJ2-5; d_call: -; v_call: TRBV6-6; cdr3_nt: TGTGCCAGCAGTAAACCGGGGACACTCCAAGAGACCCAGTACTTC; cdr3_aa: CASSKPGTLQETQYF
clone_size: few; j_call: TRBJ2-7; d_call: -; v_call: TRBV6-2/TRBV6-3; cdr3_nt: TGTGCCAGCAGTTACATCTTCCGGGGAACCCCCCACGAGCAGTACTTC; cdr3_aa: CASSYIFRGTPHEQYF
clone_size: -; j_call: TRBJ2-2; d_call: -; v_call: TRBV10-3; cdr3_nt: TGTGCCATCAGCCCCCGGGCCGGGGAGCTGTTTTTT; cdr3_aa: CAISPRAGELFF
clone_size: many; j_call: TRBJ2-5; d_call: -; v_call: TRBV7-8; cdr3_nt: TGTGCCAGCAGCTTTCGTGGCCTGGGAGAGACCCAGTACTTC; cdr3_aa: CASSFRGLGETQYF
clone_size: -; j_call: TRBJ1-6; d_call: -; v_call: TRBV6-2/TRBV6-3; cdr3_nt: TGTGCCAGCAGCCCTCTGGGGGACGTTCTATCACCCATCCACTTT; cdr3_aa: CASSPLGDVLSPIHF
clone_size: many; j_call: TRBJ2-2; d_call: -; v_call: TRBV7-6; cdr3_nt: TGTGCCAGCAGCCGAACCGGGACGATCTCGAACACCGGGGAGCTGTTTTTT; cdr3_aa: CASSRTGTISNTGELFF
clone_size: few; j_call: TRBJ2-1; d_call: TRBD2; v_call: TRBV7-3; cdr3_nt: TGTGCCAGCAGCTCCATCGGGGGGGCCTACAATGAGCAGTTCTTC; cdr3_aa: CASSSIGGAYNEQFF
clone_size: few; j_call: TRBJ2-1; d_call: -; v_call: TRBV14; cdr3_nt: TGTGCCAGCAGCCAAATGCACGGGGCGGTATACAATGAGCAGTTCTTC; cdr3_aa: CASSQMHGAVYNEQFF
clone_size: -; j_call: TRBJ2-7; d_call: -; v_call: TRBV14; cdr3_nt: TGTGCCAGCAGCCAAGGTGTTAGTAATTACGAGCAGTACTTC; cdr3_aa: CASSQGVSNYEQYF
clone_size: many; j_call: TRBJ1-1; d_call: -; v_call: TRBV6-5; cdr3_nt: TGTGCCAGCAGTTCAAGGGTAGAAGCTTTCTTT; cdr3_aa: CASSSRVEAFF
clone_size: many; j_call: TRBJ1-5; d_call: -; v_call: TRBV6-5; cdr3_nt: TGTGCCAGCAGTTACTCGCAGGGCAATCAGCCCCAGCATTTT; cdr3_aa: CASSYSQGNQPQHF
clone_size: few; j_call: TRBJ2-6; d_call: TRBD1; v_call: TRBV9; cdr3_nt: TGTGCCAGCAGCTTATCCGGGACAGTCCCCTCTGGGGCCAACGTCCTGACTTTC; cdr3_aa: CASSLSGTVPSGANVLTF
clone_size: many; j_call: TRBJ2-2; d_call: -; v_call: TRBV7-6; cdr3_nt: TGTGCCAGCAGCCCCGGGGCGGAATCCGGGGAGCTGTTTTTT; cdr3_aa: CASSPGAESGELFF
clone_size: -; j_call: TRBJ2-1; d_call: TRBD2; v_call: TRBV19; cdr3_nt: TGTGCCAGTAGTTTTCCGGGACTAGCGGGGGGCAACTCCTACAATGAGCAGTTCTTC; cdr3_aa: CASSFPGLAGGNSYNEQFF
clone_size: many; j_call: TRBJ2-1; d_call: -; v_call: TRBV12-3/TRBV12-4; cdr3_nt: TGTGCCAGCAGTTTAGACTCGTGGAATGAGCAGTTCTTC; cdr3_aa: CASSLDSWNEQFF
clone_size: few; j_call: TRBJ2-2; d_call: TRBD2; v_call: TRBV2; cdr3_nt: TGTGCCAGCAGGACGACTAGCGGGGGACCTCTTAACACCGGGGAGCTGTTTTTT; cdr3_aa: CASRTTSGGPLNTGELFF
clone_size: many; j_call: TRBJ1-2; d_call: -; v_call: TRBV10-3; cdr3_nt: TGTGCCATCCCGACAGCGAACTATGGCTACACCTTC; cdr3_aa: CAIPTANYGYTF
clone_size: many; j_call: TRBJ2-5; d_call: -; v_call: TRBV7-8; cdr3_nt: TGTGCCAGCAGCTCCCTGCGGGCCCGTCAAGAGACCCAGTACTTC; cdr3_aa: CASSSLRARQETQYF
clone_size: -; j_call: TRBJ2-1; d_call: -; v_call: TRBV7-9; cdr3_nt: TGTGCCAGCAGTCGGGCGCCCACCTACAATGAGCAGTTCTTC; cdr3_aa: CASSRAPTYNEQFF
clone_size: few; j_call: TRBJ1-1; d_call: -; v_call: TRBV28; cdr3_nt: TGTGCCACCTCCCGCCAGGGAAACACTGAAGCTTTCTTT; cdr3_aa: CATSRQGNTEAFF
clone_size: -; j_call: TRBJ2-3; d_call: -; v_call: TRBV9; cdr3_nt: TGTGCCAGCAGCGTAGCGGGGGCCCTCGTTGATACGCAGTATTTT; cdr3_aa: CASSVAGALVDTQYF
clone_size: many; j_call: TRBJ2-5; d_call: -; v_call: TRBV28; cdr3_nt: TGTGCCACCACGGAAGGGTCCTTCCAAGAGACCCAGTACTTC; cdr3_aa: CATTEGSFQETQYF
clone_size: -; j_call: TRBJ1-1; d_call: TRBD1; v_call: TRBV12-3/TRBV12-4; cdr3_nt: TGTGCCAGCAGTGGGGACAGCCCTGAAGCTTTCTTT; cdr3_aa: CASSGDSPEAFF
clone_size: -; j_call: TRBJ1-2; d_call: -; v_call: TRBV7-9; cdr3_nt: TGTGCCAGCAGCTTAGTCATAGCCGATGGCTACACCTTC; cdr3_aa: CASSLVIADGYTF
clone_size: -; j_call: TRBJ2-5; d_call: -; v_call: TRBV7-9; cdr3_nt: TGTGCCAGCAGCTTAGGGCAGAGACAAGAGACCCAGTACTTC; cdr3_aa: CASSLGQRQETQYF
clone_size: -; j_call: TRBJ2-3; d_call: -; v_call: TRBV29-1; cdr3_nt: TGCAGCGTTAGCTTAGATACGCAGTATTTT; cdr3_aa: CSVSLDTQYF
clone_size: many; j_call: TRBJ2-3; d_call: TRBD1; v_call: TRBV7-8; cdr3_nt: TGTGCCAGCAGCTTATGGCGCAGCCGCCGGGACAGAAGCGTCACAGATACGCAGTATTTT; cdr3_aa: CASSLWRSRRDRSVTDTQYF
clone_size: many; j_call: TRBJ2-7; d_call: -; v_call: TRBV7-9; cdr3_nt: TGTGCCAGCACCAGGGGGGACTACTCCTACGAGCAGTACTTC; cdr3_aa: CASTRGDYSYEQYF